This T cell receptor (beta chain) stems from a study of beta chain features in type 1 diabetes. Study information: Age, gender and cell yields were alike across patients and healthy donors. All samples together contributed approximately 100 million sorted cells for examination.

Isolated RNA was reverse transcribed in full, so expressed TCRB transcripts were sequenced. Naive, central memory and regulatory T cell samples produced a mean of roughly 3.9 million reads. The data were produced by immunoSEQ multiplex PCR, yet TCRdb's version contains in-frame clones alone and is incomplete. The repertoire has 310,000 or so clones, approximately 16% of them found once; the top ten carry 0.015%. The sample holds a few counts of this clone. Its antigen is still unknown. CD45RO/CCR7/CD25/CD127/CD95/CD27 sorting isolated CD4+ naive, central memory, regulatory and stem cell-like memory cells. Study results and limitations: Shorter TCRB CDR3s, moderately but significantly so, were found in Type 1 diabetes patients in all four CD4+ subsets.

The CDR3 is 12 residues long. CDR1 is GTSNPN and CDR2 is SVGIG in the germline V gene (reference sequence). V gave up 5 bases and J gave up 12 bases; unmatched junction bases: 8. Sequences were obtained from naive CD4+ T cells from blood. The clonotype originates from a young man with type 1 diabetes. J is TRBJ2-1 and V is TRBV30; 9 nucleotides match TRBD1. CDR3 coding DNA: TGTGCCTGGGATAACAGGGGGCTGGGGCAGTTCTTC. Its protein is CAWDNRGLGQFF.